This TCR beta chain was recorded in a study of T cell responses to AZD1222 COVID-19 vaccine listed by TCRdb under 2021. For the wider study: Because spike-specific TCR depth and breadth did not differ between the two schedules, AZD1222 recipients who got a second dose at roughly 4 weeks were pooled with those who got a second dose at roughly 12 weeks. A total of 233 trial participants underwent TCR sequencing, of whom 200 to 220 had received two doses of AZD1222 and 26 had received two doses of the MenACWY control vaccine. Enrollment into the trials was organized by age into subgroups of 18-55, 56-69 and 70-plus years, and those subgroups contained roughly 150, 30 and 60 TCR-sequenced participants, respectively.

On this clone itself: What this receptor recognizes is not known. Per-nucleotide qualities are absent, and no much larger clonotype sits a single base away.

This sample's time point label indicates: baseline before first vaccination. The vaccinee samples were drawn from two UK trials, COV001 and COV002, one of which was a single-blind randomized controlled phase 2/3 trial testing AZD1222 (ChAdOx1 nCoV-19) in healthy adults. For TCRbeta chain sequencing, PBMC samples were collected from trial participants at day 0 and at day 28 after the second dose. Germline trimming: 5 bases from V, 6 bases from J; junction bases outside gene matches: 12. CDR1 and CDR2, per the germline V gene, are SGHTA and FQGNSA. Spanning cysteine to phenylalanine, the CDR3 consists of 15 amino acids. Just CDR3 DNA is preserved here, 45 bases in frame from base 1. The CDR3 regions of human TCRbeta chains were analyzed by immunosequencing. In the source study's methods: TCRs in the repertoires were matched against a reference library of SARS-CoV-2-specific TCRs that had been generated with the MIRA antigen-specificity platform. Breadth was defined as the fraction of unique TCRs that were SARS-CoV-2-associated. Depth was defined as the fraction of total T cells that were SARS-CoV-2-associated. Using the MIRA data, each spike-specific TCR was assigned both to the spike region to which the TCR was reactive and to a CD4 or CD8 class. Log10-transformed breadth and depth values were compared by one-way ANOVA with Sidak's multiple comparisons tests. The clones in this table, taken by TCRdb from immuneACCESS, are in-frame only. Not every clone is retained; where verified, under half of the shortfall comes from an unresolved V gene, and the cause of the rest is unknown. V and J calls and clone size follow that table, whereas D and trimming were derived from the DNA. The sample contains tens of thousands of clones, around 85% of them found a single time. Over 20% of the sample is held by the ten biggest clonotypes.

General conclusions and limits of the study: Most participants were white British and females outnumbered males, and the authors suggested that clonal diversity may have been underestimated. Spike-specific TCR breadth and depth rose significantly after two AZD1222 doses compared with day 0 and with MenACWY recipients. The whole spike protein was spanned by vaccine-associated CD4 TCRs, and dominant responses were seen in regions 160-218 and 743-854. Nearly half of unique spike-specific TCRs reportedly recognized epitopes outside regions mutated in the B.1.351 and B.1.1.7 variants. The 56-69-year group was small, and its depth increase did not reach significance, likely because of low power. Conclusions about previously exposed vaccinees were limited because only a handful of AZD1222 recipients were SARS-CoV-2 seropositive at baseline. Because no day 14 peak-response samples were available, repertoires were characterized only after the peak T cell response.

The specimen was peripheral blood, collected on day 0 of AZD1222 vaccination. The TCR comes from an adult in good health. The V gene is TRBV7-2 and the J gene is TRBJ1-2, with 7 bases in between that match TRBD1. Here the CDR3 is given as CASSQRLQGMHGYTF. The nucleotide sequence reads as follows: TGTGCCAGCAGCCAACGACTACAGGGGATGCATGGCTACACCTTC.